A selection of T cell receptor beta chains follows, all from one sample in a study of Graves' ophthalmopathy and Graves' hyperthyroidism. Using its own MiXCR run on the multiplex PCR reads, TCRdb lists one record per CDR3 protein. Among some 360,000 distinct CDR3 sequences, about a sixth were seen once, and the ten largest hold around 2.4%. Sequencing was performed on peripheral blood. The receptor source for this set is an adult woman with stable Graves' hyperthyroidism. CDR3s include the opening cysteine and the closing phenylalanine or tryptophan. Fields, in order: CDR3 protein, CDR3 DNA, CDR3 length, V gene, clone size, D gene, J gene. D genes are given only for firm matches. Only some rows state a clone size, as once, few, many or a class for expanded clones.

CASSQDGSGPSYEQYF	TGTGCCAGCAGCCAAGATGGTTCGGGCCCCTCCTACGAGCAGTACTTC	16	TRBV3-1	-	-	TRBJ2-7
CASSPMTATGGYTF	TGCGCCAGCAGCCCGATGACGGCTACTGGTGGCTACACCTTC	14	TRBV5-1	many	-	TRBJ1-2
CSAARRPGELFF	TGCAGTGCTGCCAGGAGGCCCGGGGAGCTGTTTTTT	12	TRBV20-1	many	-	TRBJ2-2
CATRQGAVETQYF	TGTGCCACCAGACAGGGGGCTGTAGAGACCCAGTACTTC	13	TRBV24-1	many	TRBD1	TRBJ2-5
CASKGPGGELFF	TGTGCCAGCAAGGGTCCCGGAGGGGAGCTGTTTTTT	12	TRBV6-1	many	-	TRBJ2-2
CASKGGMYSYEQYF	TGTGCCAGCAAGGGGGGTATGTACTCCTACGAGCAGTACTTC	14	TRBV27	many	-	TRBJ2-7
CSARGQAYYEQYF	TGCAGTGCTAGGGGACAGGCCTACTACGAGCAGTACTTC	13	TRBV20-1	-	TRBD1	TRBJ2-7
CSVQGAGGTEAFF	TGCAGCGTACAGGGGGCCGGCGGCACTGAAGCTTTCTTT	13	TRBV29-1	-	TRBD1	TRBJ1-1
CASSRRTGGRSGYTF	TGTGCCAGCAGTCGCCGGACAGGGGGCAGGTCTGGCTACACCTTC	15	TRBV6-1	-	TRBD1	TRBJ1-2
CASSLGPANNSPLHF	TGTGCCAGCAGTTTAGGGCCGGCCAATAATTCACCCCTCCACTTT	15	TRBV27	-	-	TRBJ1-6
CAIARDRDNQPQHF	TGTGCCATCGCCCGGGACAGGGACAATCAGCCCCAGCATTTT	14	TRBV10-3	few	TRBD1	TRBJ1-5
CSARDSAVAYEQYF	TGCAGTGCTAGGGACTCTGCTGTCGCCTACGAGCAGTACTTC	14	TRBV20-1	many	-	TRBJ2-7
CATRPGTSGRQETQYF	TGTGCCACAAGACCCGGGACTAGCGGGAGACAAGAGACCCAGTACTTC	16	TRBV2	many	TRBD2	TRBJ2-5
CSAQTLQETQYF	TGCAGCGCCCAGACGTTACAAGAGACCCAGTACTTC	12	TRBV29-1	-	-	TRBJ2-5
CASSLGGTEIQETQYF	TGTGCCAGCAGCTTAGGGGGGACAGAAATTCAAGAGACCCAGTACTTC	16	TRBV7-2	-	TRBD1	TRBJ2-5
CASSYGSEGYTF	TGCGCCAGCAGCTACGGGTCGGAGGGCTACACCTTC	12	TRBV5-1	many	-	TRBJ1-2
CASSSAVGIQYF	TGTGCCAGCAGTTCGGCCGTTGGAATTCAGTACTTC	12	TRBV27	many	-	TRBJ2-4
CASSQDEGVQPQHF	TGCGCCAGCAGCCAAGATGAGGGGGTTCAGCCCCAGCATTTT	14	TRBV4-3	-	-	TRBJ1-5
CASSLVWADAFF	TGTGCCAGCAGCTTAGTCTGGGCGGACGCTTTCTTT	12	TRBV7-9	many	-	TRBJ1-1
CASSGDPGQAISLEQYF	TGTGCCAGCAGTGGAGACCCGGGACAGGCTATATCCCTCGAGCAGTACTTC	17	TRBV6-1	many	TRBD1	TRBJ2-7
CASSEGDRNYGYTF	TGTGCCAGCAGTGAAGGGGACAGGAACTATGGCTACACCTTC	14	TRBV6-1	many	TRBD1	TRBJ1-2
CASSLEGAFNEQYF	TGTGCCAGCAGCTTAGAAGGGGCGTTTAACGAGCAGTACTTC	14	TRBV7-9	many	-	TRBJ2-7
CASSLEYRYTEAFF	TGTGCCAGCAGCTTGGAGTACCGATACACTGAAGCTTTCTTT	14	TRBV5-5	many	-	TRBJ1-1
CASSIPPNRPSNQPQHF	TGTGCCAGTAGTATACCTCCCAACAGGCCCAGCAATCAGCCCCAGCATTTT	17	TRBV19	-	-	TRBJ1-5
CASSLVRGRGTEAFF	TGTGCCAGCAGCTTAGTTCGGGGGAGAGGTACTGAAGCTTTCTTT	15	TRBV11-2	many	-	TRBJ1-1
CASSLSWTGWSNQPQHF	TGTGCCAGCAGTTTATCTTGGACAGGGTGGAGCAATCAGCCCCAGCATTTT	17	TRBV27	many	TRBD1	TRBJ1-5
CASSLRGDYGYTF	TGTGCCAGCAGTTTGAGAGGGGACTATGGCTACACCTTC	13	TRBV12-3/TRBV12-4	many	-	TRBJ1-2
CASRLGFNYGYTF	TGTGCCAGCAGACTTGGCTTTAACTATGGCTACACCTTC	13	TRBV28	-	-	TRBJ1-2
CASSYAQGQGFDLYNSPLHF	TGTGCCAGCAGTTACGCCCAGGGACAGGGTTTTGACCTCTATAATTCACCCCTCCACTTT	20	TRBV6-6	many	TRBD1	TRBJ1-6
CASSFGGGRMFGYTF	TGTGCCAGCAGTTTCGGGGGGGGCCGAATGTTTGGCTACACCTTC	15	TRBV28	many	-	TRBJ1-2
CASPEQGYQETQYF	TGTGCCAGCCCAGAACAGGGGTACCAAGAGACCCAGTACTTC	14	TRBV12-3/TRBV12-4	many	TRBD1	TRBJ2-5
CASSRSYRENTGELFF	TGTGCCAGCAGCCGGAGTTACAGGGAGAACACCGGGGAGCTGTTTTTT	16	TRBV7-6	few	-	TRBJ2-2